The 10 T cell receptor beta chains listed next were all sequenced from one sample in a study of chemoradiotherapy in HPV16-positive cancers. The table came from immunoSEQ multiplex PCR; TCRdb's copy has only in-frame clones and leaves some out. The sample comprises around 1,600 clones, more than 85% of which are singletons, and around 7.8% rests with the top ten. This specimen was tumor tissue, taken from a patient who underwent chemoradiotherapy. Every receptor here comes from a human donor with HPV-associated anogenital cancer.

The CDR3 DNA sequence: TGTGCCAGCAGCTTAGGGACTAGCGGGTCAGATACGCAGTATTTT. Translation gives CASSLGTSGSDTQYF. This chain joins TRBV7-9 and TRBJ2-3; 11 bases match TRBD2. After removal of 1 base from V and 4 bases from J, the junction contained 1 base not matched to a gene. Per germline, CDR1 SEHNR and CDR2 FQNEAQ (reference sequence). The CDR3 extends over 15 amino acids.

This clone has a single count. The V gene is TRBV9, the J gene TRBJ1-6; 8 nucleotides match TRBD1. This CDR3 is built from 16 residues. V trimming: 4 bases; J trimming: 2 bases; junction bases outside the gene matches: 5. CDR1 is SGDLS, CDR2 YYNGEE, per germline. CDR3 nucleotide sequence: TGTGCCAGCAGCTCTCAACAGGGGGCCTATAATTCACCCCTCCACTTT. Translating it yields CASSSQQGAYNSPLHF.

The J gene is TRBJ2-1, the V gene TRBV10-3; 11 bases fit TRBD2. The CDR3 runs to 16 residues. V was pared by 4 bases and J by 12 bases, with 14 bases of the junction left unmatched. Germline V CDR1 and CDR2: ENHRY, SYGVKD. The DNA for the CDR3 is TGTGCCATCAGTGCACTAGCGGGGGTACCGTTATTTGTGCAGTTCTTC. It translates to CAISALAGVPLFVQFF.

The rearrangement joins TRBV6-5 to TRBJ1-3; 10 bases line up with TRBD1. Germline CDR1 is MNHEY and CDR2 is SVGAGI. J gave up 2 bases and V 4 bases, and 2 bases lay outside the gene matches. This CDR3 comprises 15 residues. The CDR3 protein is CASSSGQGAGNTIYF. In nucleotides, the CDR3 is TGTGCCAGCAGTTCAGGACAGGGGGCTGGAAACACCATATATTTT.

The genes are TRBV5-1 and TRBJ2-5; D gene unclear. The CDR3 has 15 residues. CDR1 and CDR2 (germline): SGHRS, YFSETQ. Trimming took off 4 bases at V and 2 bases at J, with 15 bases between the two ends. This chain's CDR3 is CASSPPPEVQETQYF. The CDR3 DNA is TGCGCCAGCAGCCCCCCCCCTGAGGTGCAAGAGACCCAGTACTTC.

This sequence joins TRBV6-5 and TRBJ1-6; D possibly corresponds to TRBD1 (6 bases). CDR1 is MNHEY and CDR2 is SVGAGI in the germline V gene. V lost 2 bases and J lost 6, with 14 bases in between. This CDR3 region has 16 residues. The chain's CDR3 is CASSYQLDSLNSPLHF. The CDR3 DNA reads as TGTGCCAGCAGTTACCAACTGGACAGCCTTAATTCACCCCTCCACTTT.

This chain uses TRBV2 with TRBJ1-2; 7 bases agree with TRBD1. The germline CDR1 and CDR2 sequences are SNHLY and FYNNEI. The CDR3 runs 16 residues. With 4 bases clipped from V and 0 bases from J, the junction kept 8 bases outside the gene matches. The DNA of the CDR3 is TGTGCCAGCAGTGGGTGGACAGGAGAGACTAACTATGGCTACACCTTC. Translated, it gives CASSGWTGETNYGYTF.

The V call is TRBV7-8, the J call TRBJ1-1, with 9 bases lining up with TRBD1. Looked up from germline, CDR1 is SGHVS and CDR2 is FQNEAQ. The CDR3 is 15 residues long. V trimming: 2 bases; J trimming: 6 bases; junction bases outside the gene matches: 7. The CDR3 region has the DNA TGTGCCAGCAGCTTAAGGGACAGGGTACCCCCTGAAGCTTTCTTT. This translates into CASSLRDRVPPEAFF.

The chain has TRBV30 and TRBJ1-5; D is unresolved. CDR3 length equals 12 residues. CDR1 and CDR2 from the germline V gene are GTSNPN and SVGIG (reference sequence). V lost 8 bases and J lost 1, with 9 bases in between. CDR3 residues: CASSYSNQPQHF. The CDR3 DNA sequence: TGTGCCAGCTCCTACAGCAATCAGCCCCAGCATTTT. The full variable domain, completed using reference TRBV30 and TRBJ1-5, is SQTIHQWPATLVQPVGSPLSLECTVEGTSNPNLYWYRQAAGRGLQLLFYSVGIGQISSEVPQNLSASRPQDRQFILSSKKLLLSDSGFYLCASSYSNQPQHFGDGTRLSIL.

The rearrangement links TRBV18 to TRBJ1-1; D is possibly TRBD1 (5 bases). The CDR3 sequence is 15 residues long. CDR1 KGHSH and CDR2 LQKENI come from the germline V gene. The V end was cut by 4 bases, the J end by 4 bases, with 16 bases between. For the CDR3, the DNA is TGTGCCAGCTCACGGTCCAGGGAGGCGGTCACTGAAGCTTTCTTT. Protein product: CASSRSREAVTEAFF. Full variable domain (remainder filled in from reference TRBV18 and TRBJ1-1): NAGVMQNPRHLVRRRGQEARLRCSPMKGHSHVYWYRQLPEEGLKFMVYLQKENIIDESGMPKERFSAEFPKEGPSILRIQQVVRGDSAAYFCASSRSREAVTEAFFGQGTRLTVV.